This T cell receptor (beta chain) was retrieved from a study of blood T cell repertoires in COVID-19. Data came from immunoSEQ multiplex PCR; TCRdb stores just in-frame clones and leaves some out. The data hold some 220,000 clones, with approximately 87% observed a single time. The CDR3 sequence is 15 residues long. Germline V gene data show CDR1 as SGHTA and CDR2 as FQGTGA. J gave up 5 bases and V 5 bases, and 11 bases lay outside the gene matches. Sequenced input: PBMCs or T cells enriched from blood (not recorded which). The V and J genes are TRBV7-3 and TRBJ2-5; 7 bases line up with TRBD1. This clonotype was obtained from a woman between 45 and 60 years old in a cohort exposed to, infected with or recovered from COVID-19 (not recorded which). The CDR3 DNA reads as TGTGCCAGCAGCGTAGGTGTAGGGGGCGGGGAGACCCAGTACTTC. It encodes CASSVGVGGGETQYF.